A single sample is the source of the 13 T cell receptor beta chains below, sequenced in a study of T cell responses to AZD1222 COVID-19 vaccine. Assay: immunoSEQ multiplex PCR; the TCRdb copy retains only in-frame clones and omits some. The sample lists about 120,000 clones; around 89% were seen once. Sequencing used peripheral blood, obtained on day 0 of AZD1222 vaccination. These receptors all stem from an adult in good health.

The chain links TRBV6-5 to TRBJ1-1; D is undetermined. Germline CDR1 reads MNHEY; CDR2 reads SVGAGI. The V and J ends lost 0 bases and 1 base respectively, with 6 bases between them. CDR3 length equals 14 residues. In nucleotides, the CDR3 is TGTGCCAGCAGTTACTCGGGGAAGAACACTGAAGCTTTCTTT. Translation: CASSYSGKNTEAFF.

This clone was counted only a few times. The rearrangement uses TRBV27 and TRBJ2-3; D is unresolved. The CDR3 has 15 residues. V lost 5 bases to trimming and J lost 0 bases, with 12 bases between them. From germline, CDR1 is MNHEY and CDR2 SMNVEV (reference sequence). The CDR3 spells CASSIGVASTDTQYF. The CDR3 DNA follows: TGTGCCAGCAGTATAGGAGTTGCTAGCACAGATACGCAGTATTTT.

The rearrangement links TRBV27 to TRBJ1-4, with 7 bases fitting TRBD1. V was clipped by 2 bases and J by 2 bases; unmatched bases: 8. Germline V gene sequence: CDR1 MNHEY, CDR2 SMNVEV (reference sequence). CDR3 length equals 17 residues. The CDR3 nucleotides read TGTGCCAGCAGTTTAGGCAGGGGGAGCATCACTAATGAAAAACTGTTTTTT. It codes for CASSLGRGSITNEKLFF. Full variable domain (outside the CDR3, taken from reference TRBV27 and TRBJ1-4): EAQVTQNPRYLITVTGKKLTVTCSQNMNHEYMSWYRQDPGLGLRQIYYSMNVEVTDKGDVPEGYKVSRKEKRNFPLILESPSPNQTSLYFCASSLGRGSITNEKLFFGSGTQLSVL.

The genes are TRBV6-1 and TRBJ2-6; no definite D call. The V end was cut by 0 bases, the J end by 1 base, with 7 bases between. Per germline, CDR1 MNHNS and CDR2 SASEGT. The CDR3 loop spans 16 amino acids. The CDR3 here is CASSEAHGSGANVLTF. The CDR3 DNA follows: TGTGCCAGCAGTGAAGCGCATGGGTCTGGGGCCAACGTCCTGACTTTC.

The chain joins TRBV11-2 to TRBJ2-5; D may be TRBD1 (5 bases). V lost 5 bases to trimming and J lost 5 bases, with 12 bases between them. Germline V CDR1 and CDR2: SGHAT, FQNNGV. The CDR3 is made up of 13 amino acids. CDR3 in DNA: TGTGCCAGCAGCCCAGGACACATGGAGACCCAGTACTTC. Translated: CASSPGHMETQYF. The whole variable domain, filled in from reference TRBV11-2 and TRBJ2-5, reads EAGVAQSPRYKIIEKRQSVAFWCNPISGHATLYWYQQILGQGPKLLIQFQNNGVVDDSQLPKDRFSAERLKGVDSTLKIQPAKLEDSAVYLCASSPGHMETQYFGPGTRLLVL.

V is TRBV30 and J is TRBJ1-1, with D hard to call. Trimming removed 2 bases at V and 1 base at J, with 11 bases between. CDR1 is GTSNPN, CDR2 SVGIG, per germline (reference sequence). The CDR3 spans 14 residues. The DNA for the CDR3 is TGTGCCTGGAGTCATTCCACAAGGAACACTGAAGCTTTCTTT. It translates to CAWSHSTRNTEAFF.

The V gene is TRBV4-2, the J gene TRBJ1-2; D is ambiguous. V shed 0 bases and J shed 2 bases, with 16 bases lying between them. This CDR3 is built from 17 residues. CDR1 is LGHNA, CDR2 YNFKEQ, per germline. In nucleotides, the CDR3 is TGTGCCAGCAGCCAAGACCCCGTGGGCAGAAAAAACTATGGCTACACCTTC. Its translation: CASSQDPVGRKNYGYTF.

The chain recombines TRBV9 with TRBJ1-2; D is undetermined. The CDR3 runs 15 residues. V dropped 0 bases and J dropped 1 base, with 10 bases sitting between them. Germline-derived CDR1 and CDR2 are SGDLS and YYNGEE. The CDR3 sequence is CASSVDAGNNYGYTF. Here the CDR3 DNA reads TGTGCCAGCAGCGTAGATGCAGGAAATAACTATGGCTACACCTTC.

The chain recombines TRBV25-1 with TRBJ1-5; D might be TRBD1 (5 bases). V lost 2 bases and J 2 bases, leaving 7 bases between the germline ends. The CDR3 sequence is 14 residues long. The germline V gene encodes CDR1 MGHDK and CDR2 SYGVNS. CDR3 sequence reads: CASSEGGGNQPQHF. In DNA, the CDR3 is TGTGCCAGCAGTGAAGGGGGGGGCAATCAGCCCCAGCATTTT.

V is TRBV5-1 and J is TRBJ1-1; possible D gene TRBD1, 5 bases. The ends were cut back, 0 bases at V and 4 bases at J, with 13 bases in the middle. Germline CDR1 is SGHRS and CDR2 is YFSETQ. The CDR3 extends over 15 amino acids. CDR3 DNA: TGCGCCAGCAGCTTGGGTCTCAGGGCTGCCACTGAAGCTTTCTTT. This encodes CASSLGLRAATEAFF.

This sequence joins TRBV5-4 and TRBJ2-7; the match to TRBD1 covers 8 bases. CDR3 length: 16 residues. Per germline, CDR1 SGHNT and CDR2 YYREEE (reference sequence). V lost 0 bases, J lost 3 bases, and 8 bases stayed unmatched. The CDR3 spells CASSLGGTGYLYEQYF. The CDR3 nucleotides read TGTGCCAGCAGCTTGGGCGGGACAGGTTATCTCTACGAGCAGTACTTC.

This chain connects TRBV4-3 to TRBJ1-5; D is ambiguous. The germline V and J ends were trimmed by 1 base and 3 bases, with 10 bases remaining between them. The germline gives CDR1 LGHNA, CDR2 YSLEER. The CDR3 runs to 15 residues. CDR3 residues: CASSQVVGDNQPQHF. The CDR3 DNA sequence: TGCGCCAGCAGCCAAGTAGTCGGCGACAATCAGCCCCAGCATTTT.

V usage is TRBV5-1 and J usage is TRBJ2-1; either TRBD1 or TRBD2 may supply D (5 bases each). V was cut by 0 bases and J by 0 bases, with 10 bases left in between. The CDR3 runs 16 residues. Germline lookup yields CDR1 SGHRS and CDR2 YFSETQ. CDR3 protein: CASSLVSGASYNEQFF. In nucleotides, the CDR3 is TGCGCCAGCAGCTTGGTGTCCGGGGCCTCCTACAATGAGCAGTTCTTC.